The next 27 T cell receptor beta chains were all read from a single sample in a study of blood T cell repertoires in COVID-19. Generated by immunoSEQ multiplex PCR, the TCRdb table keeps only in-frame clones and is missing some. The table records under 50,000 clones, roughly 90% of them present only once. The sequencing sample was made of peripheral blood. These receptor sequences come from a human donor in a cohort sampled during active COVID-19.

V is TRBV6-2 or TRBV6-3 and J is TRBJ2-3, with TRBD2 as a possible D gene (5 bases). Trimming removed 0 bases from V and 5 bases from J, with 12 bases in between. CDR1 is MNHEY and CDR2 is SVGEGT in the germline V gene. CDR3 length: 15 residues. This chain's CDR3 is CASSYSRARGDTQYF. The CDR3 DNA follows: TGTGCCAGCAGTTACTCGCGGGCTCGGGGAGATACGCAGTATTTT.

The rearrangement joins TRBV5-6 to TRBJ2-1, with a possible D match to TRBD2 (5 bases). Per the germline V gene, CDR1 is SGHDT and CDR2 is YYEEEE. The CDR3 runs 14 residues. The V end was cut by 0 bases, the J end by 2 bases, with 6 bases between. CDR3 amino acids: CASSLAGTYNEQFF. The DNA for the CDR3 is TGTGCCAGCAGCTTGGCGGGGACCTACAATGAGCAGTTCTTC.

The rearrangement links TRBV9 to TRBJ2-7, with 7 bases that match TRBD1. Trimming took 2 bases from V and 4 from J; bases not matched to a gene: 6. Per germline, CDR1 SGDLS and CDR2 YYNGEE. The CDR3 spans 14 residues. Written as DNA, the CDR3 is TGTGCCAGCAGCGTCGGACAGGTGAGGTACGAGCAGTACTTC. It is translated as CASSVGQVRYEQYF.

The rearrangement joins TRBV7-9 to TRBJ1-2; TRBD1 agrees at 9 bases. Germline lookup yields CDR1 SEHNR and CDR2 FQNEAQ (reference sequence). The V segment lost 5 bases and the J segment 1 base; nucleotides outside the gene matches: 5. This CDR3 has 15 amino acids. CDR3 protein: CASSRTGVFNYGYTF. The CDR3 DNA follows: TGTGCCAGCAGCCGGACAGGGGTCTTTAACTATGGCTACACCTTC.

The rearrangement uses TRBV19 and TRBJ2-6; D call uncertain. CDR3 length: 16 residues. The V gene lost 7 bases and the J gene lost 0 bases, with 13 bases spanning the gap. The germline V gene has CDR1 LNHDA and CDR2 SQIVND (reference sequence). The CDR3 nucleotides read TGTGCCAGTAAACAGAACCTACGCTCTGGGGCCAACGTCCTGACTTTC. This gives the protein CASKQNLRSGANVLTF.

The V and J genes are TRBV9 and TRBJ2-2; 7 bases align to TRBD2. The V and J ends lost 5 bases and 3 bases, in that order; junction bases with no gene match: 7. The CDR3 runs to 15 residues. Germline CDR1 is SGDLS and CDR2 is YYNGEE. CDR3 coding DNA: TGTGCCAGCAGTCTAGCGGTAGGGGACACCGGGGAGCTGTTTTTT. Translating gives CASSLAVGDTGELFF.

The CDR3 nucleotides are TGTGCCAGCAGTTTCCGGGGACATTCCCACGAGCAGTACTTC. This gives the protein CASSFRGHSHEQYF. V gene TRBV28 combines with J gene TRBJ2-7; maybe TRBD1 (6 bases). The CDR3 spans 14 residues. Germline values: CDR1 MDHEN, CDR2 SYDVKM. Trimming removed 3 bases at V and 5 bases at J, with 14 bases between.

This clone was observed a few times. The chain links TRBV19 to TRBJ1-5; no firm D call. Germline V gene data show CDR1 as LNHDA and CDR2 as SQIVND (reference sequence). There are 13 residues in the CDR3. Trimming left V 3 bases short and J 2 bases short, with 5 bases between. The CDR3 loop reads CASSISGNQPQHF. DNA of the CDR3: TGTGCCAGTAGTATCAGTGGCAATCAGCCCCAGCATTTT.

CDR3 residues: CASSLRQGDQPQHF. In DNA form, the CDR3 reads TGCGCCAGCAGCCTTAGACAGGGTGATCAGCCCCAGCATTTT. The gene calls are TRBV5-1 and TRBJ1-5, with 7 bases aligning to TRBD1. V shed 4 bases, J shed 5 bases, and the junction held 6 bases outside the gene matches. The CDR3 spans 14 residues. Looked up from germline, CDR1 is SGHRS and CDR2 is YFSETQ.

The chain recombines TRBV6-1 with TRBJ2-1; D unresolved. Between the trimmed V and J ends, which lost 3 bases and 4 bases, there was a span of 10 bases. Germline CDR1 reads MNHNS; CDR2 reads SASEGT. This CDR3 has 14 amino acids. Here the CDR3 reads CASSDRQLYNEQFF. The DNA for the CDR3 is TGTGCCAGCAGTGACAGGCAACTTTACAATGAGCAGTTCTTC.

The chain has TRBV28 and TRBJ2-1; 7 bases line up with TRBD2. The V and J ends lost 11 bases and 5 bases, in that order; junction bases with no gene match: 6. The length of the CDR3 is 12 residues. Looked up from germline, CDR1 is MDHEN and CDR2 is SYDVKM. The CDR3 here is CAVSSGDNEQFF. The CDR3 nucleotides read TGTGCCGTCTCTAGCGGAGACAATGAGCAGTTCTTC.

Notes on this clone: Germline is not matched at one junction end, which may reflect a read error. The chain is built from TRBV19 and TRBJ1-1, with D perhaps TRBD1 (6 bases). CDR1 LNHDA and CDR2 SQIVND come from the germline V gene (reference sequence). The length of the CDR3 is 13 residues. The CDR3 spells CASSRDTYTKAFF. Written as DNA, the CDR3 is TGTGCCAGTAGTAGGGACACCTACACTAAAGCTTTCTTT.

The V call is TRBV5-6, the J call TRBJ2-7, with TRBD1 matching 8 bases. Germline trimming cut 2 bases from V and 9 bases from J; bases unmatched to any gene: 4. The CDR3 extends over 12 amino acids. Germline lookup yields CDR1 SGHDT and CDR2 YYEEEE. For the CDR3, the DNA is TGTGCCAGCAGCTTTTATACAGGGGGGCAGTACTTC. This translates into CASSFYTGGQYF.

There are a few counts of this clone. The chain joins TRBV9 to TRBJ2-6; a weak D match, TRBD2 (5 bases). Trimming pared 2 bases from V and 2 bases from J, leaving 14 bases between. Germline V gene lookup returns CDR1 SGDLS and CDR2 YYNGEE. The CDR3 is made up of 17 amino acids. The CDR3 spells CASSVLAHGTGANVLTF. CDR3 DNA: TGTGCCAGCAGCGTCTTAGCTCACGGGACTGGGGCCAACGTCCTGACTTTC.

The chain has TRBV11-2 and TRBJ2-5, with TRBD2 identical over 11 bases. J gave up 9 bases and V 6 bases, and 21 bases lay outside the gene matches. This CDR3 region has 18 residues. Germline loops: CDR1 SGHAT, CDR2 FQNNGV. The CDR3 nucleotides read TGTGCCAGCAGGAGGGGGTTGACCGGGACTAGCGGCCAAGGGTCCCAGTACTTC. This sequence encodes CASRRGLTGTSGQGSQYF. The complete variable domain, with remaining parts taken from reference TRBV11-2 and TRBJ2-5, reads EAGVAQSPRYKIIEKRQSVAFWCNPISGHATLYWYQQILGQGPKLLIQFQNNGVVDDSQLPKDRFSAERLKGVDSTLKIQPAKLEDSAVYLCASRRGLTGTSGQGSQYFGPGTRLLVL.

The chain carries TRBV4-3 and TRBJ1-5, with 10 bases aligning to TRBD1. V shed 0 bases, J shed 6 bases, and the junction held 8 bases outside the gene matches. Germline assignment: CDR1 LGHNA and CDR2 YSLEER. The CDR3 has 17 amino acids. This CDR3 is CASSQDRDRGRVQPQHF. CDR3 DNA sequence: TGCGCCAGCAGCCAAGACCGGGACAGGGGTCGGGTTCAGCCCCAGCATTTT.

The chain combines TRBV29-1 with TRBJ2-7, with D possibly being TRBD2 (5 bases). Germline V gene sequence: CDR1 SQVTM, CDR2 ANQGSEA. CDR3 length: 13 residues. Trimming pared 6 bases from V and 0 bases from J, leaving 12 bases between. The CDR3 loop reads CSVVKRFSYEQYF. The CDR3 nucleotides are TGCAGCGTAGTCAAGCGGTTCTCCTACGAGCAGTACTTC.

J is TRBJ2-7 and V is TRBV27; the match to TRBD2 covers 8 bases. CDR1 is MNHEY, CDR2 SMNVEV, per germline (reference sequence). Trimming at V came to 6 bases and at J to 3 bases, leaving 4 bases not matched to a gene. The CDR3 runs 13 residues. The CDR3 region is CASSPGGGYEQYF. Written as DNA, the CDR3 is TGTGCCAGCAGCCCCGGGGGGGGCTACGAGCAGTACTTC.

This rearrangement joins TRBV7-2 to TRBJ2-7; 8 positions match TRBD1. The germline V gene has CDR1 SGHTA and CDR2 FQGNSA. The CDR3 extends over 12 amino acids. The V and J ends lost 6 bases and 6 bases, in that order; junction bases with no gene match: 4. In DNA form, the CDR3 reads TGTGCCAGCAGTTTGGACAGGGCCGAGCAGTACTTC. This sequence encodes CASSLDRAEQYF. The variable domain in full, with the rest retrieved from reference TRBV7-2 and TRBJ2-7, is GAGVSQSPSNKVTEKGKDVELRCDPISGHTALYWYRQSLGQGLEFLIYFQGNSAPDKSGLPSDRFSAERTGGSVSTLTIQRTQQEDSAVYLCASSLDRAEQYFGPGTRLTVT.

The chain carries TRBV6-4 and TRBJ2-7; 9 bases map to TRBD2. The CDR3 has 15 amino acids. Germline trimming cut 0 bases from V and 12 bases from J; bases unmatched to any gene: 12. Germline lookup yields CDR1 MRHNA and CDR2 SNTAGT. In nucleotides, the CDR3 is TGTGCCAGCAGTGACTCGGGAGCGGGGGGCCACCGAGTGTACTTC. Translating it yields CASSDSGAGGHRVYF.

In nucleotides, the CDR3 is TGTGCCAGCGCCTATAGCGGGGGCTACGAGCAGTACTTC. This gives the protein CASAYSGGYEQYF. The rearrangement uses TRBV6-5 and TRBJ2-7, with 9 bases aligning to TRBD2. The CDR3 has 13 residues. Germline V CDR1 and CDR2: MNHEY, SVGAGI. V shed 8 bases, J shed 3 bases, and the junction held 5 bases outside the gene matches.

V gene TRBV19 combines with J gene TRBJ1-2, with a possible D match to TRBD1 (6 bases). V was clipped by 4 bases and J by 8 bases, with 23 bases between them. The CDR3 runs to 16 residues. Germline CDR1 LNHDA, CDR2 SQIVND (reference sequence). The DNA of the CDR3 is TGTGCCAGTAGTACAACAGGGCTGAACCTGATGGGGGGCTACACCTTC. Protein sequence: CASSTTGLNLMGGYTF. Drawing the rest from reference TRBV19 and TRBJ1-2, the complete variable domain is DGGITQSPKYLFRKEGQNVTLSCEQNLNHDAMYWYRQDPGQGLRLIYYSQIVNDFQKGDIAEGYSVSREKKESFPLTVTSAQKNPTAFYLCASSTTGLNLMGGYTFGSGTRLTVV.

The rearrangement links TRBV6-5 to TRBJ2-1; D gene ambiguous. Looked up from germline, CDR1 is MNHEY and CDR2 is SVGAGI. CDR3 length equals 15 residues. Trimming pared 6 bases from V and 4 bases from J, leaving 16 bases between. The CDR3 region has the DNA TGTGCCAGCAGGGCTTCCGGCGGATCTTACAATGAGCAGTTCTTC. Its protein product is CASRASGGSYNEQFF.

This clone was recorded once. This chain links TRBV11-2 with TRBJ2-2, with D unresolved. The CDR3 loop spans 14 amino acids. With 0 bases removed from V and 6 bases from J, the gap between germline ends came to 8 bases. Germline CDR1 SGHAT, CDR2 FQNNGV. The CDR3 here is CASSLDRVSGELFF. CDR3 in DNA: TGTGCCAGCAGCTTAGATCGGGTATCCGGGGAGCTGTTTTTT.

This chain links TRBV6-2 or TRBV6-3 with TRBJ2-3; 7 bases are a match to TRBD2. J gave up 3 bases and V 2 bases, and 8 bases lay outside the gene matches. CDR1 is MNHEY and CDR2 is SVGEGT in the germline V gene. The CDR3 runs 16 residues. The CDR3 DNA reads as TGTGCCAGCAGTTACCCTACTCTAGCGGTAACAGATACGCAGTATTTT. Translating gives CASSYPTLAVTDTQYF.

This clone has only one observation. The chain has TRBV9 and TRBJ2-1; tentative D call: TRBD1 (7 bases). V lost 0 bases and J 2 bases, leaving 9 bases between the germline ends. From germline, CDR1 is SGDLS and CDR2 YYNGEE. The CDR3 totals 15 residues. The CDR3 loop is CASSVAGGPYNEQFF. CDR3 sequence (DNA): TGTGCCAGCAGCGTAGCAGGGGGGCCCTACAATGAGCAGTTCTTC. Drawing the rest from reference TRBV9 and TRBJ2-1, the complete variable domain is DSGVTQTPKHLITATGQRVTLRCSPRSGDLSVYWYQQSLDQGLQFLIQYYNGEERAKGNILERFSAQQFPDLHSELNLSSLELGDSALYFCASSVAGGPYNEQFFGPGTRLTVL.

The gene calls are TRBV6-6 and TRBJ2-7; unclear D gene. V lost 7 bases and J lost 0, with 10 bases in between. Germline loops: CDR1 MNHNY, CDR2 SVGAGI (reference sequence). The CDR3 totals 13 residues. The CDR3 region has the DNA TGTGCCAGCATGCGGAGTAGCTCCTACGAGCAGTACTTC. The encoded protein is CASMRSSSYEQYF.